What follows are 18 T cell receptor beta chains derived from one specimen sequenced in a study of identifying expanded T cells in peripheral blood. Sequencing was performed with immunoSEQ multiplex PCR; in TCRdb, only in-frame clones are kept and a portion is missing. The data contain approximately 85,000 clones, more than 75% of them singletons. Sequences were obtained from blood. These receptors were taken from a person aged 18 to 69 in good health.

CDR3 sequence (DNA): TGTGCCAGTAGTATGGGGGTTGAGCGTGGCTACACCTTC. Translation: CASSMGVERGYTF. This sequence joins TRBV19 and TRBJ1-2; a possible D gene is TRBD1 (5 bases). V was pared by 3 bases and J by 7 bases, with 12 bases between. The length of the CDR3 is 13 residues. Looked up from germline, CDR1 is LNHDA and CDR2 is SQIVND (reference sequence).

Turning to this clone: An end of the junction differs from the germline gene, which may be a read error. V usage is TRBV6-5 and J usage is TRBJ2-7, with D possibly TRBD2 on 6 matching bases. The CDR3 has 13 amino acids. Germline CDR1 reads MNHEY; CDR2 reads SVGAGI. CDR3 sequence (DNA): TGTGCCAGCAGTATGACTAGGGATCTGGCGGGGCACTTC. This translates into CASSMTRDLAGHF.

The chain is built from TRBV4-3 and TRBJ2-2; D ambiguous. CDR3 length: 15 amino acids. Per germline, CDR1 LGHNA and CDR2 YSLEER. Trimming removed 1 base at V and 1 base at J, with 7 bases between. CDR3 in DNA: TGCGCCAGCAGCCAAGCCTGGGGGAACACCGGGGAGCTGTTTTTT. Translating gives CASSQAWGNTGELFF.

The genes are TRBV7-2 and TRBJ1-5, with a possible D match to TRBD1 (5 bases). Per the germline V gene, CDR1 is SGHTA and CDR2 is FQGNSA. Trimming shortened V by 5 bases and J by 2 bases, and 10 bases separated the two germline ends. The CDR3 spans 14 residues. CDR3 loop: CASSPRVGNQPQHF. Here the CDR3 DNA reads TGTGCCAGCAGCCCCAGGGTCGGCAATCAGCCCCAGCATTTT. The whole variable domain, remainder taken from reference TRBV7-2 and TRBJ1-5, is GAGVSQSPSNKVTEKGKDVELRCDPISGHTALYWYRQSLGQGLEFLIYFQGNSAPDKSGLPSDRFSAERTGGSVSTLTIQRTQQEDSAVYLCASSPRVGNQPQHFGDGTRLSIL.

This clone was seen more than once but under ten times. The chain combines TRBV19 with TRBJ1-4, with 7 bases aligning to TRBD1. V trimming: 3 bases; J trimming: 4 bases; junction bases outside the gene matches: 5. The CDR3 runs to 15 residues. Germline V lookup: CDR1 LNHDA, CDR2 SQIVND (reference sequence). Here the CDR3 DNA reads TGTGCCAGTAGTATTGGAGACAGGGATAATGAAAAACTGTTTTTT. Encoded protein: CASSIGDRDNEKLFF.

CDR3 sequence: CASSLTGTAYGYTF. CDR3 in DNA: TGTGCCAGCAGTTTAACCGGGACAGCTTATGGCTACACCTTC. The chain links TRBV28 to TRBJ1-2; 7 bases are a match to TRBD1. This CDR3 region has 14 residues. CDR1 and CDR2 from the germline V gene are MDHEN and SYDVKM. The V and J ends lost 2 bases and 5 bases, in that order; junction bases with no gene match: 5.

This clone was seen a single time. The V call is TRBV7-8, the J call TRBJ1-1; 12 bases line up with TRBD1. The CDR3 covers 15 residues. Germline V gene lookup returns CDR1 SGHVS and CDR2 FQNEAQ. V trimming: 4 bases; J trimming: 6 bases; junction bases outside the gene matches: 6. This chain's CDR3 is CASSWPGQGAPEAFF. CDR3 coding DNA: TGTGCCAGCAGCTGGCCGGGACAGGGGGCCCCTGAAGCTTTCTTT. Full variable domain (rest looked up from reference TRBV7-8 and TRBJ1-1): GAGVSQSPRYKVAKRGQDVALRCDPISGHVSLFWYQQALGQGPEFLTYFQNEAQLDKSGLPSDRFFAERPEGSVSTLKIQRTQQEDSAVYLCASSWPGQGAPEAFFGQGTRLTVV.

The rearrangement joins TRBV6-5 to TRBJ1-1, with no clear D. V was cut by 2 bases and J by 5 bases, with 12 bases left in between. There are 14 residues in the CDR3. Germline CDR1 reads MNHEY; CDR2 reads SVGAGI. For the CDR3, the DNA is TGTGCCAGCAGTTACCAAGCAGAGAGTACTGAAGCTTTCTTT. Encoded protein: CASSYQAESTEAFF.

This clone showed up just once. This chain uses TRBV28 with TRBJ1-5; D not resolved. V was shortened by 4 bases and J by 3 bases, with 13 bases between the two germline ends. The V gene's germline CDR1 is MDHEN and CDR2 SYDVKM. The CDR3 totals 15 residues. CDR3 region: CASSSDDTYNQPQHF. The DNA of the CDR3 is TGTGCCAGCAGTTCTGATGACACCTACAATCAGCCCCAGCATTTT. The full variable domain, in which reference TRBV28 and TRBJ1-5 provide the parts outside the CDR3, is DVKVTQSSRYLVKRTGEKVFLECVQDMDHENMFWYRQDPGLGLRLIYFSYDVKMKEKGDIPEGYSVSREKKERFSLILESASTNQTSMYLCASSSDDTYNQPQHFGDGTRLSIL.

V is TRBV12-5 and J is TRBJ1-5, with D unclear. Per the germline V gene, CDR1 is LGHNT and CDR2 is FRNRAP. V was clipped by 0 bases and J by 4 bases, with 7 bases between them. This CDR3 comprises 14 residues. The CDR3 nucleotides are TGTGCTAGTGGTTTGGTGGTTTCGAATCAGCCCCAGCATTTT. This gives the protein CASGLVVSNQPQHF.

This rearrangement joins TRBV14 to TRBJ1-4, with D perhaps TRBD1 (6 bases). V shed 3 bases and J shed 13 bases, with 15 bases lying between them. From germline, CDR1 is SGHDN and CDR2 FVKESK. The CDR3 extends over 13 amino acids. CDR3 nucleotide sequence: TGTGCCAGCAGCCACCAGGAGGGGGGGGGACTGTTTTTT. Protein: CASSHQEGGGLFF.

The J gene is TRBJ1-4, the V gene TRBV30, with a possible D match to TRBD1 (6 bases). The V and J ends lost 0 bases and 0 bases respectively, with 14 bases between them. This CDR3 is built from 17 residues. Germline loops: CDR1 GTSNPN, CDR2 SVGIG (reference sequence). CDR3 bases: TGTGCCTGGAGTGTAGGAAAGGGGGGTGCAACTAATGAAAAACTGTTTTTT. It encodes CAWSVGKGGATNEKLFF.

The chain uses TRBV7-7 and TRBJ2-5; 8 nucleotides align to TRBD1. V lost 1 base to trimming and J lost 3 bases; unmatched junction nucleotides: 4. The length of the CDR3 is 15 residues. Germline CDR1 SSHAT, CDR2 FNYEAQ (reference sequence). The CDR3 DNA reads as TGTGCCAGCAGCTTAGGGACAGGGCTAAAAGAGACCCAGTACTTC. The encoded protein is CASSLGTGLKETQYF.

Regarding this clone: At one of its ends the junction is not consistent with the germline gene, which may arise from a read error. The CDR3 DNA follows: TGTGCCAGTAGCTTATCGACTAGGGGCCTGACTAGCACAGATACGCAGTATTTT. Amino acids: CASSLSTRGLTSTDTQYF. This sequence joins TRBV5-6 and TRBJ2-3; possible D gene TRBD2, 6 bases. There are 18 residues in the CDR3. Germline loops: CDR1 SGHDT, CDR2 YYEEEE.

The V call is TRBV5-1, the J call TRBJ2-2; D remains ambiguous. CDR3 length: 13 residues. Germline CDR1 SGHRS, CDR2 YFSETQ. Trimming removed 0 bases from V and 6 bases from J, with 6 bases in between. The CDR3 here is CASSLDGSGELFF. DNA for the CDR3: TGCGCCAGCAGCTTGGATGGGTCCGGGGAGCTGTTTTTT.

CDR3 sequence reads: CASLDSGLQHF. CDR3 DNA: TGTGCCAGCCTAGACAGCGGCCTCCAGCATTTT. The chain uses TRBV19 and TRBJ1-5, with D possibly being TRBD1 (5 bases). Per the germline V gene, CDR1 is LNHDA and CDR2 is SQIVND (reference sequence). The CDR3 sequence is 11 residues long. Trimming pared 9 bases from V and 12 bases from J, leaving 15 bases between.

The chain employs TRBV4-3 and TRBJ2-7; 11 bases line up with TRBD1. The CDR3 spans 15 residues. Germline CDR1 reads LGHNA; CDR2 reads YSLEER. V dropped 4 bases and J dropped 0; count of bases not matched to a gene: 2. CDR3 sequence: CASSPGTGGSYEQYF. CDR3 in DNA: TGCGCCAGCAGCCCCGGGACAGGGGGCTCCTACGAGCAGTACTTC.

This clone was observed a single time. This chain uses TRBV7-9 with TRBJ1-2, with D possibly TRBD1 on 6 matching bases. V was trimmed by 5 bases and J by 4 bases, leaving 8 bases between them. Germline CDR1 reads SEHNR; CDR2 reads FQNEAQ (reference sequence). The CDR3 is 12 amino acids. As DNA, the CDR3 is TGTGCCAGCAGCCCGGGGGCCTATGGCTACACCTTC. Its protein product is CASSPGAYGYTF.